Listed below are T cell receptor beta chains from one sample, sequenced in a study of cytomegalovirus exposure and HLA in healthy donors. Profiling relied on immunoSEQ multiplex PCR, and the TCRdb table lists in-frame clones only, not all of them. The sample includes more than 250,000 clones, roughly 85% seen only once; the top ten take more than 0.8%. Source material: PBMCs. These receptors were collected from a woman aged 18-35 years in good health and CMV-seronegative. Both conserved end residues are trimmed from each CDR3.

j_gene: TRBJ1-2
v_gene: TRBV6-5
CDR3aa: ASRDRVDGYT

j_gene: TRBJ2-7
v_gene: TRBV4-1
CDR3aa: ASSQGMNRDEQY

j_gene: TRBJ1-4
v_gene: TRBV27
CDR3aa: ASSFPQGRKLF

j_gene: TRBJ2-7
v_gene: TRBV7-2
CDR3aa: ASSRTSGSYEQY

j_gene: TRBJ1-1
v_gene: TRBV5-1
CDR3aa: ASSLPSYEAF

j_gene: TRBJ2-1
v_gene: TRBV29-1
CDR3aa: SVRRDRSPYNEQF

j_gene: TRBJ2-7
v_gene: TRBV9
CDR3aa: ASSATEASGFRREQY

j_gene: TRBJ2-1
v_gene: TRBV27
CDR3aa: ATSRQGMPNEQF

j_gene: TRBJ2-1
v_gene: TRBV4-3
CDR3aa: ASSQDRGFNEQF

j_gene: TRBJ2-2
v_gene: TRBV6-1
CDR3aa: ASSDVRKNTGELF

j_gene: TRBJ1-4
v_gene: TRBV7-9
CDR3aa: ASSSGQTDNEKLF

j_gene: TRBJ2-7
v_gene: TRBV11-3
CDR3aa: ASSLHSGTSYEQY

j_gene: TRBJ2-5
v_gene: TRBV5-4
CDR3aa: ASSLGVQETQY

j_gene: TRBJ2-5
v_gene: TRBV25-1
CDR3aa: ASSEYLMARETQY

j_gene: TRBJ2-7
v_gene: TRBV5-4
CDR3aa: ASSLEVRYEQY

j_gene: TRBJ1-2
v_gene: TRBV6-1
CDR3aa: ASRPPPGQGSGYT

j_gene: TRBJ1-4
v_gene: TRBV14
CDR3aa: ASSQDPGVREKLF

j_gene: TRBJ2-1
v_gene: TRBV2
CDR3aa: ANGQGSYNEQF

j_gene: TRBJ2-7
v_gene: TRBV5-1
CDR3aa: ASSLLAGVGYEQY

j_gene: TRBJ1-2
v_gene: TRBV6-1
CDR3aa: ASLLALNYGYT

j_gene: TRBJ2-7
v_gene: TRBV7-3
CDR3aa: ASSFGGSYEQY

j_gene: TRBJ2-1
v_gene: TRBV28
CDR3aa: ASSQGLAGGISYNEQF

j_gene: TRBJ1-5
v_gene: TRBV7-9
CDR3aa: ASSLDRDQPQH

j_gene: TRBJ2-3
v_gene: TRBV28
CDR3aa: ASSLGGSHTQY

j_gene: TRBJ2-1
v_gene: TRBV2
CDR3aa: ASRLGLAGNNEQF

j_gene: TRBJ2-7
v_gene: TRBV9
CDR3aa: ASSEGTSLLYEQY

j_gene: TRBJ1-1
v_gene: TRBV7-3
CDR3aa: ASSLMAGIEAF

j_gene: TRBJ2-1
v_gene: TRBV7-2
CDR3aa: ASSNPSGEQF

j_gene: TRBJ1-2
v_gene: TRBV7-2
CDR3aa: ASSSGQGGYGYT

j_gene: TRBJ2-3
v_gene: TRBV9
CDR3aa: ASSVEGTSDSTDTQY

j_gene: TRBJ2-7
v_gene: TRBV11-2
CDR3aa: ASSQGGGFISYEQY

j_gene: TRBJ1-2
v_gene: TRBV7-6
CDR3aa: ASSSTGQGS

j_gene: TRBJ2-1
v_gene: TRBV4-3
CDR3aa: ASRQDGEQF

j_gene: TRBJ1-2
v_gene: TRBV4-3
CDR3aa: ASSQGAVSSYGYT

j_gene: TRBJ2-7
v_gene: TRBV29-1
CDR3aa: SVAPGSYEQY